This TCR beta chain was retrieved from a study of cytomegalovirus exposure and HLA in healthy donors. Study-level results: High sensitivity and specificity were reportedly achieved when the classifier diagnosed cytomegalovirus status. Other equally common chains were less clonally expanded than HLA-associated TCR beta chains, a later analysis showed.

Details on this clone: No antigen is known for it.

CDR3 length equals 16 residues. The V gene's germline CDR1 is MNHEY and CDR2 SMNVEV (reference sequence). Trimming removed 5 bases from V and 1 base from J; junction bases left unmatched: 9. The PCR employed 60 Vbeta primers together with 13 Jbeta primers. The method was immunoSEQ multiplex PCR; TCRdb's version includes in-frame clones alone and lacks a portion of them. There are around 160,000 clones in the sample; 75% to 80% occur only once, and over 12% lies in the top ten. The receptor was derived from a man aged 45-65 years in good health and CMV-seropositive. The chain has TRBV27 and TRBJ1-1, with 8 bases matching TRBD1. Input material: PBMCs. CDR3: CASSPPQGATNTEAFF. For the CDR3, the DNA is TGTGCCAGCAGTCCACCCCAGGGGGCCACGAACACTGAAGCTTTCTTT.